Each of the 17 T cell receptor beta chains below was sequenced from the same sample in a study of blood T cells in healthy people across ages (dated by TCRdb to the mid-2010s). Libraries were prepared through 5' RACE. TCRdb names Illumina HiSeq 2500 as the instrument used. A second PCR of about 7 to 12 cycles was run with a J-beta primer mix and a sample-barcoded 5' primer. TCRdb redid the processing of the public reads, applying fastp at Q25 and MiXCR, and retained in-frame beta chains. Rows with a matching CDR3 protein are joined into one entry that keeps the most common DNA and genes. Within this sample are some 750,000 distinct CDR3 sequences, with about 24% of them counted one time only. Clones ranked in the top ten supply approximately 20% of the sample. The specimen was blood. These receptors were obtained from a man aged 65 to 85 in good health.

The CDR3 loop reads CASNNQKGSSGNTIYF. CDR3 DNA: TGTGCCAGCAATAACCAAAAAGGGAGCTCTGGAAACACCATATATTTT. The V gene is TRBV28, the J gene TRBJ1-3; D unresolved. Deletions cut 7 bases from V and 0 bases from J, with 16 bases between. CDR1 is MDHEN and CDR2 is SYDVKM in the germline V gene. CDR3 size: 16 residues.

This clonotype came up a few times. This chain joins TRBV20-1 and TRBJ1-2; D is perhaps TRBD1 (6 bases). Looked up from germline, CDR1 is DFQATT and CDR2 is SNEGSKA (reference sequence). The V and J ends lost 6 bases and 4 bases respectively, with 18 bases between them. The CDR3 contains 14 residues. The DNA for the CDR3 is TGCAGTGCGATCCGGACAGCGATTTCCTATGGCTACACCTTC. It codes for CSAIRTAISYGYTF.

This chain joins TRBV5-1 and TRBJ2-7; perhaps TRBD2 as D (6 bases). Near its end, the DNA agrees better with TRBJ2-5, so the J call may be wrong. The CDR3 totals 17 residues. Germline V lookup: CDR1 SGHRS, CDR2 YFSETQ. CDR3 DNA: TGCGCCAGCAGCTTGGCGGCAGCAAATATCGGAGGGGAGACCCAGTACTTC. Residues: CASSLAAANIGGETQYF.

This clonotype was counted only a few times. The CDR3 bases are TGTGCCAGCAGCGTAGGGGTGAGGGGGGAGGTCCACGAGCAGTACTTC. Translating it yields CASSVGVRGEVHEQYF. The rearrangement joins TRBV9 to TRBJ2-5; either TRBD1 or TRBD2 may supply D (6 bases each). The DNA end is a closer match to TRBJ2-7, so the J assignment may be wrong. The CDR3 runs to 16 residues. Germline V gene lookup returns CDR1 SGDLS and CDR2 YYNGEE.

The sample holds many counts of this clonotype. The J gene is TRBJ2-7, the V gene TRBV6-2 or TRBV6-3; D is uncertain. The ends were cut back, 5 bases at V and 1 base at J, with 12 bases in the middle. Looked up from germline, CDR1 is MNHEY and CDR2 is SVGEGT. The CDR3 length is 14 residues. The CDR3 here is CASSPGQESYEQYV. The CDR3 DNA reads as TGTGCCAGCAGTCCCGGGCAGGAATCCTACGAGCAGTACGTC.

This clonotype was observed a few times. The chain's CDR3 is CASSPGRGANYGYTF. The CDR3 DNA follows: TGCGCCAGCAGCCCGGGACGCGGAGCTAACTATGGCTACACCTTC. This chain joins TRBV5-1 and TRBJ1-2; a weak D match, TRBD1 (5 bases). The V end lost 4 bases, the J end lost 0 bases, and 13 bases lay between the germline ends. Germline V gene lookup returns CDR1 SGHRS and CDR2 YFSETQ. The CDR3 has 15 amino acids.

This clonotype was recorded a few times. The chain is built from TRBV20-1 and TRBJ2-1; TRBD2 matches 9 bases. The J segment lost 7 bases and the V segment lost 3 bases, leaving 7 bases of the junction unmatched. The length of the CDR3 is 14 residues. Per the germline V gene, CDR1 is DFQATT and CDR2 is SNEGSKA (reference sequence). CDR3 bases: TGCAGTGCTAGCATTAGCGGGAGCAGGAATGAGCAGTTCTTC. Its protein product is CSASISGSRNEQFF.

The J gene is TRBJ2-5, the V gene TRBV18; no firm D call. The germline V and J ends were trimmed by 0 bases and 2 bases, with 7 bases remaining between them. Germline lookup yields CDR1 KGHSH and CDR2 LQKENI. The CDR3 spans 14 residues. For the CDR3, the DNA is TGTGCCAGCTCACCACCTCCCACACAAGAGACCCAGTACTTC. Protein sequence: CASSPPPTQETQYF.

This chain connects TRBV7-2 to TRBJ1-5, with D unresolved. Germline CDR1 is SGHTA and CDR2 is FQGNSA. The CDR3 runs to 15 residues. V lost 5 bases to trimming and J lost 2 bases, with 13 bases between them. The DNA of the CDR3 is TGTGCCAGCAGCCCCCACGGCTCCGGCAATCAGCCCCAGCATTTT. Its translation is CASSPHGSGNQPQHF. The whole variable domain, remainder taken from reference TRBV7-2 and TRBJ1-5, is GAGVSQSPSNKVTEKGKDVELRCDPISGHTALYWYRQSLGQGLEFLIYFQGNSAPDKSGLPSDRFSAERTGGSVSTLTIQRTQQEDSAVYLCASSPHGSGNQPQHFGDGTRLSIL.

This clonotype was observed a single time. The J gene is TRBJ2-1, the V gene TRBV7-2; 7 nucleotides agree with TRBD1. V shed 5 bases and J 4 bases; nucleotides not matched to a gene: 8. Germline CDR1 is SGHTA and CDR2 is FQGNSA. The CDR3 spans 15 residues. The CDR3 nucleotides read TGTGCCAGCAGCACTCCGGACAGGAGATACAATGAGCAGTTCTTC. It is translated as CASSTPDRRYNEQFF.

V usage is TRBV7-2 and J usage is TRBJ1-5, with D possibly matching TRBD1 (6 bases). The CDR3 covers 15 residues. Trimming removed 3 bases at V and 5 bases at J, with 14 bases between. CDR1 SGHTA and CDR2 FQGNSA come from the germline V gene. CDR3 region: CASSFYRAGDQPQHF. CDR3 nucleotide sequence: TGTGCCAGCAGCTTCTACAGGGCCGGGGATCAGCCCCAGCATTTT.

The V gene is TRBV6-5, the J gene TRBJ2-7, with D possibly matching TRBD1 (5 bases). The germline gives CDR1 MNHEY, CDR2 SVGAGI. CDR3 size: 15 residues. V was clipped by 6 bases and J by 6 bases, with 21 bases between them. The CDR3 loop is CASRSLAGNPREQYF. CDR3 nucleotide sequence: TGTGCCAGCAGGTCGTTGGCAGGGAACCCTCGCGAGCAGTACTTC.

The chain is built from TRBV7-9 and TRBJ1-3; the D gene is possibly TRBD1 (5 bases). Trimming shortened V by 2 bases and J by 0 bases, and 11 bases separated the two germline ends. The germline V gene has CDR1 SEHNR and CDR2 FQNEAQ (reference sequence). The CDR3 loop spans 16 amino acids. CDR3 DNA sequence: TGTGCCAGCAGCTTATCCGGGGGGTTCTCTGGAAACACCATATATTTT. Its protein is CASSLSGGFSGNTIYF. The whole variable domain, remainder taken from reference TRBV7-9 and TRBJ1-3, is DTGVSQNPRHKITKRGQNVTFRCDPISEHNRLYWYRQTLGQGPEFLTYFQNEAQLEKSRLLSDRFSAERPKGSFSTLEIQRTEQGDSAMYLCASSLSGGFSGNTIYFGEGSWLTVV.

The genes are TRBV20-1 and TRBJ1-1; D might be TRBD1 (5 bases). Germline CDR1 DFQATT, CDR2 SNEGSKA (reference sequence). The CDR3 consists of 14 residues. The V and J ends lost 1 base and 2 bases respectively, with 11 bases between them. CDR3 region: CSARVLTDNTEAFF. The CDR3 nucleotides are TGCAGTGCTAGAGTACTGACAGATAACACTGAAGCTTTCTTT.

The table lists this clonotype with a few counts. This chain uses TRBV6-5 with TRBJ2-3; 8 bases line up with TRBD2. Germline V CDR1 and CDR2: MNHEY, SVGAGI. The length of the CDR3 is 14 residues. The trim removed 8 bases at V and 2 bases at J, leaving 6 bases unmatched. The CDR3 sequence is CASRNGRATDTQYF. CDR3 nucleotide sequence: TGTGCCAGCCGCAACGGGAGGGCCACAGATACGCAGTATTTT.

A note on this clonotype: No conserved phenylalanine or tryptophan ends this CDR3, so it is likely a read error. The chain has TRBV11-1 and TRBJ2-5; D gene uncertain. The DNA matches TRBJ2-1 better at its end, which makes the J call doubtful. CDR3 length: 16 amino acids. CDR1 and CDR2 from the germline V gene are SGHAT and FQDESV (reference sequence). The CDR3 protein is CAGSPLARSSHNEQFL. The CDR3 DNA reads as TGTGCCGGCAGCCCACTCGCTAGATCATCCCACAATGAGCAGTTCCTC.

This clonotype was observed a handful of times. A single base separates this from a much larger clone, so it may be a read error. The chain couples TRBV12-3 or TRBV12-4 to TRBJ2-6; tentatively, D is TRBD1 (5 bases). The CDR3 is 16 residues long. CDR3 amino acids: CASSLPGHSGANALTF. CDR3 in DNA: TGTGCCAGCAGCCTCCCTGGACATTCTGGGGCCAACGCCCTGACTTTC.